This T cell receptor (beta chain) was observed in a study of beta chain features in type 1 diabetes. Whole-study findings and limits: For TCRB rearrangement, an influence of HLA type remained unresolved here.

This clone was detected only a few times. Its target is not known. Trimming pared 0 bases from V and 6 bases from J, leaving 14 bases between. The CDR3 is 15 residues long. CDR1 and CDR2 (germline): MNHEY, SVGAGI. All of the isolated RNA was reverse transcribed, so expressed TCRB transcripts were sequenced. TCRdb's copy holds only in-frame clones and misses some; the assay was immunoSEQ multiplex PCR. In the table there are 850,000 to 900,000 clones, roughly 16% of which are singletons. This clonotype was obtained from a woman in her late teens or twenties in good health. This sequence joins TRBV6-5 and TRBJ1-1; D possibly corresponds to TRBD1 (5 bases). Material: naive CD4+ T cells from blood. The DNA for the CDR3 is TGTGCCAGCAGTTACTCGTACAGGACAACCCCTGAAGCTTTCTTT. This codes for CASSYSYRTTPEAFF.